This entry lists 8 T cell receptor beta chains sequenced from one sample in a study of neurological immune-mediated disorders. TCRdb re-called the 5' RACE reads with MiXCR, one entry per CDR3 protein. The top ten clones hold roughly 17% of a sample with fewer than 30,000 distinct CDR3 sequences, 21% of them seen once. The material sequenced was PBMCs. The receptors derive from a woman aged 60 to 75 in good health.

This clonotype has just a few counts. The CDR3 sequence: CASSLEQSSGNTIYF. In DNA form, the CDR3 reads TGCGCCAGCAGCTTGGAGCAATCCTCTGGAAACACCATATATTTT. This chain connects TRBV5-1 to TRBJ1-3; D remains ambiguous. Trimming cost V 0 bases and J 0 bases, with 7 bases left between them. This CDR3 is 15 amino acids long. The germline V gene has CDR1 SGHRS and CDR2 YFSETQ.

The rearrangement links TRBV4-1 to TRBJ2-7; D unresolved. Trimming left V 3 bases short and J 2 bases short, with 11 bases between. CDR3 size: 14 residues. The germline CDR1 and CDR2 sequences are MGHRA and YSYEKL. The CDR3 sequence is CASSHRLSPYEQYF. The CDR3 region has the DNA TGCGCCAGCAGCCATCGGCTATCCCCCTACGAGCAGTACTTC.

This clonotype was observed at least ten times. The rearrangement joins TRBV7-2 to TRBJ2-6; D is unresolved. Per the germline V gene, CDR1 is SGHTA and CDR2 is FQGNSA. The CDR3 extends over 18 amino acids. Trimming left V 1 base short and J 0 bases short, with 13 bases between. The CDR3, as DNA: TGTGCCAGCAGCTTAGTCGTCAGGCTAAGCTCTGGGGCCAACGTCCTGACTTTC. It encodes CASSLVVRLSSGANVLTF. Based on the CDR3 plus reference TRBV7-2 and TRBJ2-6, the full variable domain is GAGVSQSPSNKVTEKGKDVELRCDPISGHTALYWYRQSLGQGLEFLIYFQGNSAPDKSGLPSDRFSAERTGGSVSTLTIQRTQQEDSAVYLCASSLVVRLSSGANVLTFGAGSRLTVL.

Many counts were recorded for this clonotype. The chain carries TRBV4-3 and TRBJ1-2; D remains unclear. The CDR3 covers 13 residues. Between the trimmed V and J ends, which lost 1 base and 10 bases, there was a span of 13 bases. Germline V gives CDR1 LGHNA, CDR2 YSLEER. The CDR3 nucleotides are TGCGCCAGCAGCCAAGGGGGAACTTGGGACTACACCTTC. Translated, it gives CASSQGGTWDYTF.

This clonotype has at least ten counts. V usage is TRBV7-6 and J usage is TRBJ2-1; TRBD2 agrees at 8 bases. V was clipped by 3 bases and J by 0 bases; unmatched bases: 4. Germline V lookup: CDR1 SGHVS, CDR2 FNYEAQ. The CDR3 is 16 amino acids. CDR3 DNA sequence: TGTGCCAGCAGCTTTTACGGGGGGGCCTCCTACAATGAGCAGTTCTTC. Residues: CASSFYGGASYNEQFF.

In this sample, this clonotype turned up many times. The chain joins TRBV7-9 to TRBJ2-7, with 8 bases identical to TRBD1. The ends lost 6 bases at V and 3 bases at J; junction bases unmatched: 4. The CDR3 sequence is 13 residues long. Looked up from germline, CDR1 is SEHNR and CDR2 is FQNEAQ (reference sequence). The CDR3 protein is CASSDGQGYEQYF. The CDR3 coding sequence is TGTGCCAGCAGTGATGGACAGGGCTACGAGCAGTACTTC.

The gene calls are TRBV5-1 and TRBJ2-1; 15 nucleotides match TRBD2. Germline V gives CDR1 SGHRS, CDR2 YFSETQ. The V segment lost 4 bases and the J segment 7 bases; nucleotides outside the gene matches: 9. The CDR3 has 17 amino acids. The CDR3 sequence is CASSGGLAGGSLNEQFF. The CDR3 nucleotides are TGCGCCAGCAGCGGGGGACTAGCGGGAGGTTCACTGAATGAGCAGTTCTTC.

This clonotype has ten or more counts. This chain connects TRBV4-3 to TRBJ2-7; no firm D call. The CDR3 covers 13 residues. V shed 4 bases and J shed 3 bases, with 10 bases lying between them. CDR1 LGHNA and CDR2 YSLEER come from the germline V gene. The CDR3 region is CASSPKLGYEQYF. DNA for the CDR3: TGCGCCAGCAGCCCTAAATTGGGCTACGAGCAGTACTTC.